This TCR beta chain was sequenced in a study of blood T cells in healthy people across ages. Study outcomes and limitations: Roughly linear declines in TCR beta diversity per million T cells occurred with age.

The CDR3 spans 13 residues. Deletions cut 4 bases from V and 4 bases from J, with 9 bases between. Germline V lookup: CDR1 SGHKS, CDR2 YYEKEE (reference sequence). Through a sample-barcoded 5' primer and a J-beta primer mix, a second PCR was run for 7 to 11 cycles. TCRdb re-called the 5' RACE reads with MiXCR, one entry per CDR3 protein. The repertoire holds roughly 2 million distinct CDR3 sequences, around 50% seen once, with about 2.1% in the top ten. About this clonotype: Its matching antigen is unknown.

Sequenced material: blood. This TCR was sampled from a woman aged 40 to 50 in good health. The chain combines TRBV5-5 with TRBJ2-1; D remains unclear. Written as DNA, the CDR3 is TGTGCCAGCAGCGTTCTCGGATACAATGAGCAGTTCTTC. As protein: CASSVLGYNEQFF.